These 19 T cell receptor beta chains were sequenced from one sample in a study of T cells in Graves' hyperthyroidism and ophthalmopathy. It was RNA transcripts that yielded the amplified TCR beta CDR3 regions. Primed by the HTBI set, a first-round RT-PCR was run on the TCR CDR3. TCRdb re-derived calls from the multiplex PCR reads in MiXCR, one entry per CDR3 protein. The data hold fewer than 850,000 distinct CDR3 sequences, with 15% to 20% observed a single time. The material sequenced was blood. These receptor sequences come from a man between 45 and 60 years old with Graves' hyperthyroidism.

In this sample, this clonotype turned up many times. The rearrangement uses TRBV2 and TRBJ2-7; TRBD1 matches at 9 bases. Germline V gene lookup returns CDR1 SNHLY and CDR2 FYNNEI. The V and J ends lost 6 bases and 6 bases, in that order; junction bases with no gene match: 9. The CDR3 is made up of 14 amino acids. The CDR3 sequence: CASRRTGAQFEQYF. CDR3 nucleotide sequence: TGTGCCAGCAGGAGGACAGGGGCTCAATTCGAGCAGTACTTC.

Regarding this clonotype: This may come from a read error, since a much larger clone is one base off. The rearrangement uses TRBV7-2 and TRBJ2-1; the D gene is possibly TRBD1 (6 bases). Germline CDR1 reads SGHTA; CDR2 reads FQGNSA. The CDR3 runs 14 residues. The CDR3 loop reads CASSSQQGPDEQLF. DNA of the CDR3: TGTGCCAGCAGCTCCCAGCAGGGGCCGGATGAGCAGCTCTTC.

In its sample, this clonotype was seen many times. The chain recombines TRBV7-2 with TRBJ2-3; D assignment may be TRBD1 or TRBD2 (5 bases each). The V end was cut by 4 bases, the J end by 6 bases, with 17 bases between. Germline lookup yields CDR1 SGHTA and CDR2 FQGNSA. The CDR3 is 15 residues long. The CDR3 region is CASSSPLAWGDTQYF. CDR3 DNA sequence: TGTGCCAGCAGCTCCCCCTTGGCGTGGGGGGATACGCAGTATTTT.

This clonotype was observed at least ten times. The chain uses TRBV18 and TRBJ2-7; the D gene is possibly TRBD2 (7 bases). The CDR3 spans 15 residues. Germline CDR1 KGHSH, CDR2 LQKENI. Between the trimmed V and J ends, which lost 4 bases and 2 bases, there was a span of 15 bases. The CDR3 loop is CASSLSGGAAYEQYF. CDR3 nucleotide sequence: TGTGCCAGCTCACTCTCTGGGGGGGCGGCCTACGAGCAGTACTTC.

The chain recombines TRBV6-2 or TRBV6-3 with TRBJ2-1, with D unresolved. This CDR3 contains 12 residues. Trimming pared 3 bases from V and 13 bases from J, leaving 13 bases between. Germline CDR1 is MNHEY and CDR2 is SVGEGT. CDR3 in DNA: TGTGCCAGCAGTTATCGACCCCGAGTTCAGTTCTTC. Protein sequence: CASSYRPRVQFF.

The V gene is TRBV20-1, the J gene TRBJ2-2; TRBD2 is a possible D gene (5 bases). The CDR3 contains 15 residues. The germline V gene encodes CDR1 DFQATT and CDR2 SNEGSKA (reference sequence). Trimming took off 0 bases at V and 5 bases at J, with 13 bases between the two ends. CDR3 DNA: TGCAGTGCTAGAGATCTAGGAGGAACTACCGGGGAGCTGTTTTTT. Translation: CSARDLGGTTGELFF.

This clonotype was observed many times. V is TRBV14 and J is TRBJ1-6; 9 nucleotides line up with TRBD1. CDR1 and CDR2 (germline): SGHDN, FVKESK. The CDR3 totals 16 residues. Trimming at V came to 6 bases and at J to 3 bases, leaving 6 bases not matched to a gene. The DNA for the CDR3 is TGTGCCAGCAGGAACTGGACAGGGGACTATAATTCACCCCTCCACTTT. Residues: CASRNWTGDYNSPLHF.

This clonotype was seen ten or more times. This chain connects TRBV12-3 or TRBV12-4 to TRBJ2-7, with 7 bases lining up with TRBD2. CDR3 length: 15 amino acids. Trimming took 5 bases from V and 2 from J; bases not matched to a gene: 9. CDR3 sequence: CASSSGGRETYEQYF. CDR3 DNA sequence: TGTGCCAGCAGTAGTGGCGGGCGGGAGACCTACGAGCAGTACTTC.

This clonotype occurred a few times. The chain employs TRBV19 and TRBJ2-3, with TRBD1 identical over 7 bases. Germline values: CDR1 LNHDA, CDR2 SQIVND (reference sequence). This CDR3 spans 14 amino acids. V was pared by 9 bases and J by 0 bases, with 6 bases of the junction left unmatched. CDR3 region: CASTVQGSTDTQYF. Written as DNA, the CDR3 is TGTGCCAGCACAGTACAGGGGAGCACAGATACGCAGTATTTT.

This clonotype appeared many times. The V and J genes are TRBV10-1 and TRBJ1-2; 9 positions match TRBD1. Germline V gene lookup returns CDR1 WNHNN and CDR2 SYGVQD (reference sequence). J gave up 3 bases and V 7 bases, and 3 bases lay outside the gene matches. The CDR3 totals 13 residues. In DNA, the CDR3 is TGCGCCAGCAAGAGACAGGGGGACTATGGCTACACCTTC. Protein: CASKRQGDYGYTF.

Ten or more counts support this clonotype. V and J are TRBV28 and TRBJ2-5, with 8 bases that match TRBD1. The junction had 11 bases not matched to a gene; V was cut back by 6 bases and J by 5 bases. The germline V gene has CDR1 MDHEN and CDR2 SYDVKM. The CDR3 contains 15 residues. The CDR3 is CASSGSRGPRETQYF. DNA of the CDR3: TGTGCCAGCAGCGGCAGCAGGGGGCCTCGGGAGACCCAGTACTTC.

The CDR3 sequence: CASSLVTSGRGDTQYF. Written as DNA, the CDR3 is TGTGCCAGCAGCTTAGTGACTAGCGGGAGGGGGGATACGCAGTATTTT. The chain has TRBV11-2 and TRBJ2-3, with 14 bases that match TRBD2. Germline trimming cut 1 base from V and 6 bases from J; bases unmatched to any gene: 3. The CDR3 loop spans 16 amino acids. Germline CDR1 is SGHAT and CDR2 is FQNNGV.

The chain combines TRBV7-9 with TRBJ2-7, with TRBD1 matching 11 bases. The V segment lost 4 bases and the J segment 3 bases; nucleotides outside the gene matches: 11. The CDR3 length is 17 residues. In germline, CDR1 is SEHNR, CDR2 FQNEAQ (reference sequence). Written as DNA, the CDR3 is TGTGCCAGCAGCTCGATCGAGACCGGGACAGGGGGCTACGAGCAGTACTTC. Translated: CASSSIETGTGGYEQYF. The variable domain in full, with the rest retrieved from reference TRBV7-9 and TRBJ2-7, is DTGVSQNPRHKITKRGQNVTFRCDPISEHNRLYWYRQTLGQGPEFLTYFQNEAQLEKSRLLSDRFSAERPKGSFSTLEIQRTEQGDSAMYLCASSSIETGTGGYEQYFGPGTRLTVT.

This sequence joins TRBV5-1 and TRBJ2-7, with a weak D call TRBD1 (5 bases). There are 16 residues in the CDR3. The germline gives CDR1 SGHRS, CDR2 YFSETQ. V was cut by 5 bases and J by 0 bases, with 18 bases left in between. The CDR3 DNA sequence: TGCGCCAGCAGAACCCAGACAGCTTTATCCTCCTACGAGCAGTACTTC. Residues: CASRTQTALSSYEQYF.

This clonotype was counted ten times or more. The chain couples TRBV11-2 to TRBJ1-1; D call uncertain. V was shortened by 4 bases and J by 1 base, with 7 bases between the two germline ends. The CDR3 consists of 13 residues. From germline, CDR1 is SGHAT and CDR2 FQNNGV. The CDR3 sequence: CASSSDWNTEAFF. CDR3 DNA: TGTGCCAGCAGCTCAGACTGGAACACTGAAGCTTTCTTT.

This clonotype was seen many times. The chain has TRBV27 and TRBJ2-3, with D perhaps matching TRBD2 (6 bases). This CDR3 contains 15 residues. Trimming shortened V by 7 bases and J by 0 bases, and 14 bases separated the two germline ends. CDR1 and CDR2 (germline): MNHEY, SMNVEV (reference sequence). In nucleotides, the CDR3 is TGTGCCAGCACCGTAAGGAGGGCTAGCACAGATACGCAGTATTTT. It encodes CASTVRRASTDTQYF.

The table lists this clonotype with many counts. This chain links TRBV27 with TRBJ2-7; the match to TRBD1 covers 11 bases. Germline V gene sequence: CDR1 MNHEY, CDR2 SMNVEV (reference sequence). V lost 5 bases and J lost 7; bases outside the gene matches: 7. CDR3 length: 14 residues. CDR3 region: CASSGLGQGGEQYF. The CDR3 nucleotides read TGTGCCAGCAGTGGATTGGGACAGGGGGGGGAGCAGTACTTC.

This clonotype was seen a handful of times. This chain joins TRBV7-9 and TRBJ1-5, with TRBD1 as a possible D gene (5 bases). V lost 5 bases and J lost 2, with 13 bases in between. Germline V CDR1 and CDR2: SEHNR, FQNEAQ (reference sequence). There are 15 residues in the CDR3. The chain's CDR3 is CASSRAQEGNQPQHF. CDR3 DNA sequence: TGTGCCAGCAGCCGGGCACAGGAGGGCAATCAGCCCCAGCATTTT.

This clonotype was observed a handful of times. The V and J genes are TRBV7-2 and TRBJ2-1; D is possibly TRBD1 (6 bases). This CDR3 contains 13 residues. V lost 5 bases and J 9 bases, leaving 14 bases between the germline ends. Germline assignment: CDR1 SGHTA and CDR2 FQGNSA. The CDR3, as DNA: TGTGCCAGCAGCCTAGGGTCCAGGGGTGAGCAGTTCTTC. Translating it yields CASSLGSRGEQFF.